The next 23 T cell receptor beta chains were all read from a single sample in a study of resident and recirculating memory T cells in vitiligo. TCRdb's table, derived via immunoSEQ multiplex PCR, lists solely in-frame clones and lacks some. The table records tens of thousands of clones, approximately 90% of them present only once. The sample taken for sequencing was blood. Every receptor here comes from a male donor with vitiligo.

The CDR3, as DNA: TGTGCCAGCAGCTTAGCGTATGGTTCCCTGGCAAAAAATGAGCAGTTCTTC. Its translation: CASSLAYGSLAKNEQFF. The chain recombines TRBV7-6 with TRBJ2-1; D not resolved. Trimming pared 0 bases from V and 7 bases from J, leaving 19 bases between. CDR1 is SGHVS, CDR2 FNYEAQ, per germline. CDR3 length: 17 residues.

This chain connects TRBV11-1 to TRBJ2-3, with a tentative D call TRBD2 (5 bases). The CDR3 totals 13 residues. The V end lost 0 bases, the J end lost 5 bases, and 6 bases lay between the germline ends. The germline V gene encodes CDR1 SGHAT and CDR2 FQDESV (reference sequence). The CDR3 here is CASSLARGDTQYF. Written as DNA, the CDR3 is TGTGCCAGCAGCTTAGCCCGGGGAGATACGCAGTATTTT.

The chain links TRBV7-9 to TRBJ2-1; the D gene is possibly TRBD1 (6 bases). From germline, CDR1 is SEHNR and CDR2 FQNEAQ (reference sequence). This CDR3 comprises 13 residues. V was pared by 8 bases and J by 4 bases, with 12 bases between. This CDR3 is CASLRTDYNEQFF. CDR3 nucleotide sequence: TGTGCCAGCCTCAGGACAGATTACAATGAGCAGTTCTTC. The variable domain in full, completed from reference TRBV7-9 and TRBJ2-1, reads DTGVSQNPRHKITKRGQNVTFRCDPISEHNRLYWYRQTLGQGPEFLTYFQNEAQLEKSRLLSDRFSAERPKGSFSTLEIQRTEQGDSAMYLCASLRTDYNEQFFGPGTRLTVL.

This rearrangement joins TRBV4-1 to TRBJ2-4; 8 bases align to TRBD2. V was pared by 4 bases and J by 5 bases, with 13 bases of the junction left unmatched. The germline V gene has CDR1 MGHRA and CDR2 YSYEKL. The CDR3 has 17 residues. In DNA, the CDR3 is TGCGCCAGCAGCCCATCGACCGGGAGGGCCAGGCAAAACATTCAGTACTTC. Protein product: CASSPSTGRARQNIQYF.

V is TRBV5-4 and J is TRBJ2-1, with 10 nucleotides matching TRBD2. Germline-derived CDR1 and CDR2 are SGHNT and YYREEE (reference sequence). The length of the CDR3 is 15 residues. Trimming took 4 bases from V and 0 from J; bases not matched to a gene: 1. The CDR3 here is CASSPSGSSYNEQFF. In nucleotides, the CDR3 is TGTGCCAGCAGCCCTAGCGGGAGCTCCTACAATGAGCAGTTCTTC. The entire variable domain, with the rest obtained from reference TRBV5-4 and TRBJ2-1, is as follows: ETGVTQSPTHLIKTRGQQVTLRCSSQSGHNTVSWYQQALGQGPQFIFQYYREEENGRGNFPPRFSGLQFPNYSSELNVNALELDDSALYLCASSPSGSSYNEQFFGPGTRLTVL.

This chain connects TRBV4-1 to TRBJ2-5, with 7 bases that match TRBD1. V was clipped by 1 base and J by 5 bases; unmatched bases: 10. CDR3 length: 16 residues. Germline loops: CDR1 MGHRA, CDR2 YSYEKL. The CDR3: CASSQVEGAEGETQYF. The CDR3 nucleotides read TGCGCCAGCAGCCAAGTCGAGGGGGCAGAAGGGGAGACCCAGTACTTC.

This clone was detected a few times. The V and J genes are TRBV5-1 and TRBJ1-1; 7 bases are a match to TRBD1. This CDR3 is built from 15 residues. In germline, CDR1 is SGHRS, CDR2 YFSETQ. V was pared by 1 base and J by 4 bases, with 7 bases of the junction left unmatched. CDR3 DNA: TGCGCCAGCAGCTTGCTGACAGGGTTCTCCACTGAAGCTTTCTTT. It yields the protein CASSLLTGFSTEAFF.

The J gene is TRBJ2-7, the V gene TRBV28, with a tentative D call TRBD1 (6 bases). V lost 3 bases and J lost 4, with 22 bases in between. CDR1 and CDR2 from the germline V gene are MDHEN and SYDVKM. This CDR3 is 17 amino acids long. The CDR3 here is CASSFSDSTIITYEQYF. DNA for the CDR3: TGTGCCAGCAGTTTCTCGGACAGCACCATAATTACTTACGAGCAGTACTTC.

J is TRBJ2-3 and V is TRBV5-6, with 10 bases matching TRBD2. Germline CDR1 and CDR2: SGHDT and YYEEEE. The junction had 9 bases not matched to a gene; V was cut back by 4 bases and J by 4 bases. The CDR3 spans 16 residues. CDR3 nucleotides: TGTGCCAGCAGCCCCTCCCTAGCGGGAGCCGCAGATACGCAGTATTTT. Translating it yields CASSPSLAGAADTQYF.

In DNA form, the CDR3 reads TGTGCCAGCAGTTTACCCCGGGGGGCCAATGAAGCTTTCTTT. It is translated as CASSLPRGANEAFF. This chain connects TRBV28 to TRBJ1-1; a possible D gene is TRBD1 (6 bases). Germline lookup yields CDR1 MDHEN and CDR2 SYDVKM. The CDR3 length is 14 residues. The ends were cut back, 2 bases at V and 7 bases at J, with 14 bases in the middle.

Comments on this clone: At one end the junction does not follow the germline gene, possibly because of a read error. This chain joins TRBV7-2 and TRBJ2-7; TRBD2 matches at 9 bases. This CDR3 region has 14 residues. Germline lookup yields CDR1 SGHTA and CDR2 FQGNSA. The CDR3 is CASSVAGVTYEQYF. CDR3 DNA sequence: TGTGCCAGCAGCGTAGCGGGAGTGACCTACGAGCAGTACTTC.

As DNA, the CDR3 is TGTGCCAGCAGTTTAGGGGGCAGGGGGCGCACAGATACGCAGTATTTT. It is translated as CASSLGGRGRTDTQYF. This chain links TRBV28 with TRBJ2-3; 8 bases are a match to TRBD1. This CDR3 has 16 amino acids. Trimming cost V 2 bases and J 1 base; bases outside gene matches: 5. Germline V gene data show CDR1 as MDHEN and CDR2 as SYDVKM.

V usage is TRBV7-2 and J usage is TRBJ1-1; no clear D gene. V lost 2 bases and J lost 0, with 10 bases in between. The CDR3 contains 15 residues. Germline CDR1 reads SGHTA; CDR2 reads FQGNSA. The CDR3 loop reads CASSLSGELNTEAFF. CDR3 nucleotide sequence: TGTGCCAGCAGCTTATCAGGTGAATTGAACACTGAAGCTTTCTTT. Full variable domain (rest looked up from reference TRBV7-2 and TRBJ1-1): GAGVSQSPSNKVTEKGKDVELRCDPISGHTALYWYRQSLGQGLEFLIYFQGNSAPDKSGLPSDRFSAERTGGSVSTLTIQRTQQEDSAVYLCASSLSGELNTEAFFGQGTRLTVV.

J is TRBJ1-5 and V is TRBV6-1, with D possibly TRBD1 on 5 matching bases. This CDR3 has 15 residues. Trimming took off 3 bases at V and 4 bases at J, with 13 bases between the two ends. From germline, CDR1 is MNHNS and CDR2 SASEGT. In DNA form, the CDR3 reads TGTGCCAGCAGTGATGTAGCAGGGTTGAATCAGCCCCAGCATTTT. This sequence encodes CASSDVAGLNQPQHF.

V gene TRBV5-1 combines with J gene TRBJ2-7, with D possibly matching TRBD1 (6 bases). Between the trimmed V and J ends, which lost 0 bases and 3 bases, there was a span of 13 bases. CDR1 is SGHRS, CDR2 YFSETQ, per germline. This CDR3 region has 15 residues. As DNA, the CDR3 is TGCGCCAGCAGCTTGGCCTATGGACAGCACTACGAGCAGTACTTC. It is translated as CASSLAYGQHYEQYF.

The chain is built from TRBV9 and TRBJ2-7, with 13 positions matching TRBD2. Germline CDR1 is SGDLS and CDR2 is YYNGEE. This CDR3 comprises 16 residues. V gave up 4 bases and J gave up 7 bases; unmatched junction bases: 11. The CDR3 DNA reads as TGTGCCAGCAGCCCGCGACTAGCGGGAGGCTTGGGGGAGCAGTACTTC. This translates into CASSPRLAGGLGEQYF.

The CDR3 region is CASSEALQWGPREQYF. The CDR3, as DNA: TGTGCCAGCAGTGAAGCGCTTCAATGGGGCCCCAGGGAGCAGTACTTC. This chain connects TRBV2 to TRBJ2-7; tentatively, D is TRBD1 (5 bases). Germline V gene data show CDR1 as SNHLY and CDR2 as FYNNEI. V shed 0 bases and J shed 7 bases, with 19 bases lying between them. This CDR3 contains 16 residues.

This chain connects TRBV30 to TRBJ2-3, with D maybe TRBD2 (6 bases). The CDR3 sequence is 17 residues long. V was trimmed by 0 bases and J by 4 bases, leaving 20 bases between them. Germline V CDR1 and CDR2: GTSNPN, SVGIG (reference sequence). The CDR3 coding sequence is TGTGCCTGGAGTGTAGGATCGAGTGGGTGGGGGGCAGATACGCAGTATTTT. Protein: CAWSVGSSGWGADTQYF. The complete variable domain, with remaining parts taken from reference TRBV30 and TRBJ2-3, reads SQTIHQWPATLVQPVGSPLSLECTVEGTSNPNLYWYRQAAGRGLQLLFYSVGIGQISSEVPQNLSASRPQDRQFILSSKKLLLSDSGFYLCAWSVGSSGWGADTQYFGPGTRLTVL.

The rearrangement joins TRBV6-5 to TRBJ2-7, with 8 nucleotides matching TRBD1. The CDR3 runs to 13 residues. The J segment lost 4 bases and the V segment lost 8 bases, leaving 7 bases of the junction unmatched. CDR1 is MNHEY and CDR2 is SVGAGI in the germline V gene. Written as DNA, the CDR3 is TGTGCCAGCCACACGGGACAGGCATACGAGCAGTACTTC. It is translated as CASHTGQAYEQYF.

V gene TRBV25-1 combines with J gene TRBJ2-7; 9 bases are a match to TRBD2. This CDR3 comprises 13 residues. With V trimmed by 6 bases and J by 1 base, 1 base remained unmatched. CDR1 and CDR2 (germline): MGHDK, SYGVNS. As DNA, the CDR3 is TGTGCCAGCAGGGCGGGAGGGTCCTACGAGCAGTACTTC. Encoded protein: CASRAGGSYEQYF.

This clone was counted only a few times. The rearrangement links TRBV18 to TRBJ1-2; D gene ambiguous. CDR1 and CDR2 from the germline V gene are KGHSH and LQKENI. Trimming removed 3 bases at V and 5 bases at J, with 10 bases between. CDR3 length: 13 amino acids. As DNA, the CDR3 is TGTGCCAGCTCACCTGACAACCAGTATGGCTACACCTTC. Translation: CASSPDNQYGYTF.

The chain couples TRBV19 to TRBJ2-3, with a tentative D call TRBD1 (6 bases). Per the germline V gene, CDR1 is LNHDA and CDR2 is SQIVND (reference sequence). The CDR3 has 16 amino acids. Trimming pared 5 bases from V and 1 base from J, leaving 16 bases between. The CDR3 reads CASSPTAQGRTDTQYF. CDR3 coding DNA: TGTGCCAGTAGTCCTACCGCGCAGGGGCGCACAGATACGCAGTATTTT.

In this sample, this clone turned up once. The rearrangement joins TRBV10-3 to TRBJ2-4; D gene uncertain. V was cut by 0 bases and J by 0 bases, with 9 bases left in between. The CDR3 has 16 residues. Germline loops: CDR1 ENHRY, CDR2 SYGVKD. For the CDR3, the DNA is TGTGCCATCAGTGAGTCCAGAAATGTAGCCAAAAACATTCAGTACTTC. Translating gives CAISESRNVAKNIQYF.